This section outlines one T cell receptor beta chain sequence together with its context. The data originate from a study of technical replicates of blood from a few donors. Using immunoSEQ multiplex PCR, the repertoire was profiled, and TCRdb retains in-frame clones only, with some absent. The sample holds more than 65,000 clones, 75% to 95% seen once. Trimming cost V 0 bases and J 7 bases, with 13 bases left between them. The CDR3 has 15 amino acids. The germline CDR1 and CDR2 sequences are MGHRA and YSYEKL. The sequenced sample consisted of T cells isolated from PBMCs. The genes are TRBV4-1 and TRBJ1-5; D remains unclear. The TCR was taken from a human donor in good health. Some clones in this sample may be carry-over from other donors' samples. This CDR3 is CASSQDEGGGQPQHF. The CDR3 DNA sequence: TGCGCCAGCAGCCAAGATGAGGGAGGCGGACAGCCCCAGCATTTT.